Below are 20 T cell receptor beta chains sequenced from a single sample in a study of low-dose radiotherapy and immunotherapy resistance in tumors. TCRs were amplified for 20 to 25 PCR cycles with a constant-region primer and V-primer adapter. TCRdb re-analysed the reads in MiXCR, keeping a single row per CDR3 protein. The sample contains some 52,000 distinct CDR3 sequences, 33% of which appear only once. Time point defined: after trial treatment. Treatment given: LDRT plus nivolumab, ipilimumab, low-dose cyclophosphamide and aspirin (RACIN trial). The input for sequencing was PBMCs, taken after low-dose radiotherapy plus immunotherapy. These receptors were obtained from a male donor with rectosigmoid adenocarcinoma.

This clonotype was observed at least ten times. CDR3 bases: TGTGCCAGCAGATCTCGCCTAGCGGGGGGTGGGTACAATGAGCAGTTCTTC. It yields the protein CASRSRLAGGGYNEQFF. The rearrangement uses TRBV5-4 and TRBJ2-1; 11 nucleotides agree with TRBD2. Germline trimming cut 5 bases from V and 4 bases from J; bases unmatched to any gene: 11. From germline, CDR1 is SGHNT and CDR2 YYREEE (reference sequence). CDR3 size: 17 residues.

This clonotype was counted many times. V gene TRBV20-1 combines with J gene TRBJ1-5; TRBD1 matches 7 bases. Per the germline V gene, CDR1 is DFQATT and CDR2 is SNEGSKA (reference sequence). CDR3 length equals 14 residues. Trimming cost V 5 bases and J 0 bases; bases outside gene matches: 4. The CDR3 DNA sequence: TGCAGTGCTGGACAGGTGAATAGCAATCAGCCCCAGCATTTT. This translates into CSAGQVNSNQPQHF.

This clonotype appeared many times. This rearrangement joins TRBV7-8 to TRBJ2-1, with TRBD2 identical over 9 bases. After removal of 2 bases from V and 7 bases from J, the junction contained 9 bases not matched to a gene. The V gene's germline CDR1 is SGHVS and CDR2 FQNEAQ. The CDR3 loop spans 16 amino acids. The CDR3 sequence is CASSLSWRGGLNEQFF. The CDR3 coding sequence is TGTGCCAGCAGCTTAAGTTGGCGGGGGGGCCTAAATGAGCAGTTCTTC.

This clonotype has ten or more counts. V gene TRBV5-1 combines with J gene TRBJ2-7; perhaps D is TRBD1 or TRBD2 (5 bases each). CDR1 and CDR2 from the germline V gene are SGHRS and YFSETQ. V was cut by 0 bases and J by 4 bases, with 14 bases left in between. CDR3 length equals 15 residues. The CDR3 region is CASSLAGTANYEQYF. DNA for the CDR3: TGCGCCAGCAGCTTGGCCGGGACGGCGAATTACGAGCAGTACTTC. Looking up the rest from reference TRBV5-1 and TRBJ2-7 gives the full variable domain: KAGVTQTPRYLIKTRGQQVTLSCSPISGHRSVSWYQQTPGQGLQFLFEYFSETQRNKGNFPGRFSGRQFSNSRSEMNVSTLELGDSALYLCASSLAGTANYEQYFGPGTRLTVT.

This chain uses TRBV27 with TRBJ2-7; 8 positions match TRBD2. V was clipped by 4 bases and J by 0 bases; unmatched bases: 8. This CDR3 has 16 amino acids. Germline-derived CDR1 and CDR2 are MNHEY and SMNVEV (reference sequence). The CDR3 region is CASSSILAESSYEQYF. CDR3 in DNA: TGTGCCAGCAGTTCAATACTAGCGGAGAGCTCCTACGAGCAGTACTTC.

The chain combines TRBV6-1 with TRBJ2-1, with a tentative D call TRBD1 (5 bases). CDR3 size: 14 residues. Trimming removed 1 base from V and 9 bases from J, with 13 bases in between. Looked up from germline, CDR1 is MNHNS and CDR2 is SASEGT. The CDR3 here is CASSEGGRQIEQFF. In DNA, the CDR3 is TGTGCCAGCAGTGAAGGGGGCCGGCAGATTGAGCAGTTCTTC.

This clonotype was seen at least ten times. CDR3 sequence reads: CASSKFLAGEGYEQYF. DNA for the CDR3: TGCGCCAGCAGCAAGTTTCTAGCGGGAGAGGGCTACGAGCAGTACTTC. The chain has TRBV5-1 and TRBJ2-7, with 10 bases aligning to TRBD2. Germline V CDR1 and CDR2: SGHRS, YFSETQ. The CDR3 runs to 16 residues. Losses at the gene ends were 4 bases for V and 3 bases for J; bases not matched to a gene: 10.

The chain couples TRBV20-1 to TRBJ1-5, with D uncertain. Germline-derived CDR1 and CDR2 are DFQATT and SNEGSKA (reference sequence). Trimming removed 0 bases from V and 2 bases from J, with 8 bases in between. There are 14 residues in the CDR3. The DNA for the CDR3 is TGCAGTGCTAGAGAGGGATTCGGCAATCAGCCCCAGCATTTT. Translated: CSAREGFGNQPQHF.

The chain combines TRBV5-6 with TRBJ2-5; TRBD1 matches 10 bases. The trim removed 0 bases at V and 4 bases at J, leaving 21 bases unmatched. The CDR3 extends over 21 amino acids. Germline V gene data show CDR1 as SGHDT and CDR2 as YYEEEE. The CDR3 is CASSLGPEAYSGQGRLETQYF. As DNA, the CDR3 is TGTGCCAGCAGCTTGGGGCCCGAGGCGTACTCGGGACAGGGGAGGTTAGAGACCCAGTACTTC.

This clonotype was recorded many times. This chain connects TRBV7-9 to TRBJ2-1; possible D gene TRBD2, 5 bases. CDR1 and CDR2 (germline): SEHNR, FQNEAQ (reference sequence). V was cut by 1 base and J by 5 bases, with 12 bases left in between. The CDR3 has 15 amino acids. For the CDR3, the DNA is TGTGCCAGCAGCTTAGTCCCCGGGATCAACAATGAGCAGTTCTTC. This gives the protein CASSLVPGINNEQFF.

Within the sample, this clonotype is medium-sized. The J gene is TRBJ2-7, the V gene TRBV28; 9 nucleotides match TRBD1. Trimming cost V 4 bases and J 2 bases; bases outside gene matches: 9. The CDR3 contains 16 residues. Germline CDR1 and CDR2: MDHEN and SYDVKM. DNA for the CDR3: TGTGCCAGCAGTTCCCCCGGGACAGGGTACACCTACGAGCAGTACTTC. This encodes CASSSPGTGYTYEQYF. Supplemented by reference TRBV28 and TRBJ2-7, the full variable domain reads DVKVTQSSRYLVKRTGEKVFLECVQDMDHENMFWYRQDPGLGLRLIYFSYDVKMKEKGDIPEGYSVSREKKERFSLILESASTNQTSMYLCASSSPGTGYTYEQYFGPGTRLTVT.

In this sample, this clonotype turned up many times. This sequence joins TRBV7-2 and TRBJ2-3; 8 bases align to TRBD2. The CDR3 length is 15 residues. The ends lost 3 bases at V and 5 bases at J; junction bases unmatched: 7. Germline V gene data show CDR1 as SGHTA and CDR2 as FQGNSA. CDR3 DNA: TGTGCCAGCAGCTTCCGAGCGGGAGAAGTAGATACGCAGTATTTT. This gives the protein CASSFRAGEVDTQYF. The whole variable domain, filled in from reference TRBV7-2 and TRBJ2-3, reads GAGVSQSPSNKVTEKGKDVELRCDPISGHTALYWYRQSLGQGLEFLIYFQGNSAPDKSGLPSDRFSAERTGGSVSTLTIQRTQQEDSAVYLCASSFRAGEVDTQYFGPGTRLTVL.

This chain uses TRBV3-1 with TRBJ1-3; D is perhaps TRBD1 (6 bases). This CDR3 spans 16 amino acids. Germline V gene lookup returns CDR1 LGHDT and CDR2 YNNKEL (reference sequence). V lost 3 bases and J 2 bases, leaving 14 bases between the germline ends. The CDR3 DNA reads as TGTGCCAGCAGCCACTACGGGGGCGGAGCTGGAAACACCATATATTTT. Its translation: CASSHYGGGAGNTIYF.

V is TRBV5-5 and J is TRBJ2-3; 9 nucleotides line up with TRBD1. Looked up from germline, CDR1 is SGHKS and CDR2 is YYEKEE (reference sequence). V shed 3 bases, J shed 1 base, and the junction held 3 bases outside the gene matches. This CDR3 region has 15 residues. In DNA form, the CDR3 reads TGTGCCAGCAGCTCCGGACAGGGGCGCACAGATACGCAGTATTTT. Its protein is CASSSGQGRTDTQYF. Full variable domain (remainder filled in from reference TRBV5-5 and TRBJ2-3): DAGVTQSPTHLIKTRGQQVTLRCSPISGHKSVSWYQQVLGQGPQFIFQYYEKEERGRGNFPDRFSARQFPNYSSELNVNALLLGDSALYLCASSSGQGRTDTQYFGPGTRLTVL.

This clonotype was detected ten times or more. The V and J genes are TRBV7-2 and TRBJ1-3; TRBD1 matches at 10 bases. After removal of 8 bases from V and 3 bases from J, the junction contained 7 bases not matched to a gene. CDR3 length equals 15 residues. CDR1 is SGHTA and CDR2 is FQGNSA in the germline V gene. The CDR3 loop is CASAKTGGYGNTIYF. The CDR3 nucleotides read TGTGCCAGCGCAAAGACAGGGGGCTATGGAAACACCATATATTTT.

This clonotype was recorded many times. V and J are TRBV7-2 and TRBJ2-3, with 10 positions matching TRBD2. Germline loops: CDR1 SGHTA, CDR2 FQGNSA. The CDR3 has 16 amino acids. V lost 5 bases to trimming and J lost 6 bases; unmatched junction nucleotides: 11. The CDR3 DNA reads TGTGCCAGCAGCCAGGCAAGCGGGGGGGCCCTGGATACGCAGTATTTT. Translation gives CASSQASGGALDTQYF.

The table lists this clonotype with many counts. This rearrangement joins TRBV10-3 to TRBJ2-3; D ambiguous. CDR1 and CDR2 (germline): ENHRY, SYGVKD. This CDR3 comprises 14 residues. The V and J ends lost 3 bases and 4 bases respectively, with 11 bases between them. CDR3 nucleotides: TGTGCCATCAGTGATTTCAGCGCTGCAGATACGCAGTATTTT. This gives the protein CAISDFSAADTQYF.

This clonotype was recorded many times. This chain links TRBV11-2 with TRBJ2-1; D may be TRBD1 or TRBD2 (5 bases each). V lost 4 bases, J lost 4 bases, and 14 bases lay in between. The germline V gene encodes CDR1 SGHAT and CDR2 FQNNGV. CDR3 size: 15 residues. CDR3 DNA: TGTGCCAGCAGCTCCGCCGGGACGGTTTACAATGAGCAGTTCTTC. Translation: CASSSAGTVYNEQFF.

This clonotype showed up many times. V and J are TRBV4-1 and TRBJ2-5; D is possibly TRBD2 (5 bases). The CDR3 runs to 14 residues. Trimming shortened V by 4 bases and J by 3 bases, and 12 bases separated the two germline ends. The V gene's germline CDR1 is MGHRA and CDR2 YSYEKL. CDR3 residues: CASSPRVGEETQYF. CDR3 in DNA: TGCGCCAGCAGCCCCCGGGTCGGGGAAGAGACCCAGTACTTC.

Details on this clonotype: A far more abundant clone sits one base away, making this likely a read error. The J gene is TRBJ2-7, the V gene TRBV9, with no clear D. CDR3 length: 14 amino acids. Per germline, CDR1 SGDLS and CDR2 YYNGEE. Trimming pared 6 bases from V and 7 bases from J, leaving 20 bases between. The CDR3 DNA reads as TGTGCCAGCACCCCTTCCGGCCTGCACAATGAGCAGTACTTC. This translates into CASTPSGLHNEQYF.